The rows below give T cell receptor beta chains drawn from one sample of a study of breast tumors, draining lymph nodes, adjacent tissues. Using its own MiXCR run on the multiplex PCR reads, TCRdb lists one record per CDR3 protein. The repertoire holds 15,000 or so distinct CDR3 sequences, with roughly 48% as singletons. Sample: tumor-adjacent breast tissue. The receptors were sampled from a female donor with breast cancer. Some clones in this sample may be carry-over from other donors' samples. CDR3s include the opening cysteine and the closing phenylalanine or tryptophan. D genes are given only for firm matches. Only some rows state a clone size, as once, few, many or a class for expanded clones.

TGTGCCAGCAGCTATAACAGGGGAGGTTCACCCCTCCACTTT	CASSYNRGGSPLHF	TRBV3-1	TRBD1	many	TRBJ1-6
TGCGCCAGCATGCTAGCGGGAGCAGATACGCAGTATTTT	CASMLAGADTQYF	TRBV10-2	TRBD2	NA	TRBJ2-3
TGCGCCCAAAAAATTCAGGACAGTGCCCCTGGAAACACCATATATTTT	CAQKIQDSAPGNTIYF	TRBV5-1	NA	medium-sized	TRBJ1-3
TGTGCCAGCTCACAACAGGGGGCCTCTGGAAACACCATATATTTT	CASSQQGASGNTIYF	TRBV18	TRBD1	many	TRBJ1-3
TGTGCCAGCAGCGCTGGGGGGGGACCTGGAAACACCATATATTTT	CASSAGGGPGNTIYF	TRBV6-5	NA	NA	TRBJ1-3
TGCAGTGCTAGAGATCAGGGTGGGGGCTATGGCTACACCTTC	CSARDQGGGYGYTF	TRBV20-1	NA	NA	TRBJ1-2
TGCGCCAGCAGCCCCTTGGGACAGGGCGACTATGGCTACACCTTC	CASSPLGQGDYGYTF	TRBV5-1	TRBD1	NA	TRBJ1-2
TGCAGTGCTGGACTATGGGACAGGGCCTACGAGCAGTACTTC	CSAGLWDRAYEQYF	TRBV20-1	TRBD1	NA	TRBJ2-7
TGCAGTGCCCTGTACCGGGGTCATTATTTCTACAATGAGCAGTTCTTC	CSALYRGHYFYNEQFF	TRBV20-1	NA	NA	TRBJ2-1
TGCAGTGCCGTGGGCCCCACAGATACGCAGTATTTT	CSAVGPTDTQYF	TRBV20-1	NA	NA	TRBJ2-3
TGTGCCAGCAGTTTCTCCCCCCGACTAGCGGGGGGGCCGACACTAGGCTACAATGAGCAGTTCTTC	CASSFSPRLAGGPTLGYNEQFF	TRBV12-3/TRBV12-4	TRBD2	many	TRBJ2-1
TGTGCCAGCAGTGGAGACAGGGACGCAGATACGCAGTATTTT	CASSGDRDADTQYF	TRBV6-2/TRBV6-3	TRBD1	NA	TRBJ2-3
TGCAGTGCTAGAGATCCAAGCCTTAATGAAAAACTGTTTTTT	CSARDPSLNEKLFF	TRBV20-1	NA	NA	TRBJ1-4
TGCGCCAGCAGCCCGCCTAGCGGGAGTAATGAGCAGTTCTTC	CASSPPSGSNEQFF	TRBV5-1	TRBD2	NA	TRBJ2-1
TGTGCCAGCAGTCCATTGTTGGTACAGGGGAATCAGCCCCAGCATTTT	CASSPLLVQGNQPQHF	TRBV6-5	TRBD1	many	TRBJ1-5
TGCAGCGTTAACCAGGGAAGCGGCAATCAGCCCCAGCATTTT	CSVNQGSGNQPQHF	TRBV29-1	NA	medium-sized	TRBJ1-5
TGTGCCAGTAGTATTCGAGCTTTGTTCACCGGGGAGCTGTTTTTT	CASSIRALFTGELFF	TRBV19	NA	many	TRBJ2-2
TGTGCCATCAGTGAGACCGGGGGTGGTAGCGGGAACAATGAGCAGTTCTTC	CAISETGGGSGNNEQFF	TRBV10-3	TRBD2	once	TRBJ2-1